These 28 T cell receptor beta chains came from one sample sequenced in a study of identical twins. Each CDR3 protein is one row after TCRdb ran MiXCR on the 5' RACE reads. The table shows 400,000 to 550,000 distinct CDR3 sequences, with roughly a fifth occurring only once. The sample was also linked to a second study, of T cells expressing NK-cell markers.

Sequencing was done on a sample of CD4+ T cells sorted from blood. These receptors were taken from a woman aged 18-35 years in good health.

This clonotype occurred many times. The V call is TRBV2, the J call TRBJ1-1, with D possibly TRBD1 on 5 matching bases. Germline V lookup: CDR1 SNHLY, CDR2 FYNNEI. The CDR3 extends over 13 amino acids. Trimming stripped 7 bases from V and 0 bases from J, with 9 bases between. This CDR3 reads CASTETVNTEAFF. Here the CDR3 DNA reads TGTGCCAGCACCGAGACAGTGAACACTGAAGCTTTCTTT. Full variable domain (remainder filled in from reference TRBV2 and TRBJ1-1): EPEVTQTPSHQVTQMGQEVILRCVPISNHLYFYWYRQILGQKVEFLVSFYNNEISEKSEIFDDQFSVERPDGSNFTLKIRSTKLEDSAMYFCASTETVNTEAFFGQGTRLTVV.

V usage is TRBV20-1 and J usage is TRBJ2-1; 9 bases agree with TRBD2. The trim removed 3 bases at V and 0 bases at J, leaving 18 bases unmatched. Germline values: CDR1 DFQATT, CDR2 SNEGSKA (reference sequence). CDR3 size: 20 residues. The chain's CDR3 is CSASFIVASGTPSSYNEQFF. The CDR3 DNA reads TGCAGTGCTAGTTTCATAGTCGCTAGCGGGACCCCCAGCTCCTACAATGAGCAGTTCTTC.

The rearrangement joins TRBV20-1 to TRBJ2-3, with TRBD1 as a possible D gene (6 bases). Trimming removed 2 bases from V and 3 bases from J, with 15 bases in between. This CDR3 comprises 15 residues. Per germline, CDR1 DFQATT and CDR2 SNEGSKA (reference sequence). CDR3 region: CSARPRGAVTDTQYF. The DNA for the CDR3 is TGCAGTGCTAGACCCAGGGGAGCAGTTACAGATACGCAGTATTTT.

J is TRBJ2-5 and V is TRBV5-1, with 11 bases that match TRBD2. Germline values: CDR1 SGHRS, CDR2 YFSETQ. CDR3 size: 16 residues. Trimming cost V 2 bases and J 2 bases; bases outside gene matches: 5. The CDR3 reads CASSFPLAGGQETQYF. The CDR3 nucleotides read TGCGCCAGCAGCTTCCCCCTAGCGGGGGGACAAGAGACCCAGTACTTC.

This clonotype turned up a few times. V gene TRBV20-1 combines with J gene TRBJ2-5; D may be TRBD1 (5 bases). The germline CDR1 and CDR2 sequences are DFQATT and SNEGSKA (reference sequence). The CDR3 is 14 residues long. Trimming removed 1 base from V and 4 bases from J, with 13 bases in between. Here the CDR3 reads CSARAGVGAETQYF. CDR3 sequence (DNA): TGCAGTGCTAGAGCCGGAGTTGGGGCAGAGACCCAGTACTTC.

This rearrangement joins TRBV29-1 to TRBJ2-3; 10 positions match TRBD2. V trimming: 2 bases; J trimming: 2 bases; junction bases outside the gene matches: 7. CDR3 length equals 16 residues. Germline CDR1 reads SQVTM; CDR2 reads ANQGSEA. DNA for the CDR3: TGCAGCGTTGAAAGAGCGGGGGGGAGCATCACAGATACGCAGTATTTT. Translating it yields CSVERAGGSITDTQYF.

This clonotype turned up a few times. CDR3 residues: CASSRGGVGYKNIQYF. The CDR3 bases are TGTGCCAGCAGCCGCGGGGGGGTGGGATATAAGAACATTCAGTACTTC. The chain is built from TRBV6-1 and TRBJ2-4, with 9 bases identical to TRBD2. V trimming: 6 bases; J trimming: 7 bases; junction bases outside the gene matches: 13. CDR1 is MNHNS, CDR2 SASEGT, per germline. CDR3 length: 16 amino acids.

This clonotype was counted a few times. The chain joins TRBV27 to TRBJ2-3; D ambiguous. V was cut by 0 bases and J by 4 bases, with 5 bases left in between. The CDR3 has 13 amino acids. Germline assignment: CDR1 MNHEY and CDR2 SMNVEV (reference sequence). The CDR3 DNA follows: TGTGCCAGCAGTTTATCCGTAGCAGATACGCAGTATTTT. This gives the protein CASSLSVADTQYF.

The chain joins TRBV4-3 to TRBJ2-7, with a tentative D call TRBD2 (5 bases). Germline CDR1 reads LGHNA; CDR2 reads YSLEER. The CDR3 is 17 amino acids. Trimming removed 2 bases at V and 3 bases at J, with 20 bases between. CDR3 residues: CASSQTRAGVKGYEQYF. The CDR3 coding sequence is TGCGCCAGCAGCCAAACCCGCGCGGGTGTAAAAGGCTACGAGCAGTACTTC.

This clonotype was counted a few times. The chain links TRBV11-2 to TRBJ1-4; D is undetermined. This CDR3 is built from 14 residues. Germline V gives CDR1 SGHAT, CDR2 FQNNGV. The ends were cut back, 2 bases at V and 4 bases at J, with 8 bases in the middle. Here the CDR3 DNA reads TGTGCCAGCAGCTTAACAGCTGGTAATGAAAAACTGTTTTTT. This sequence encodes CASSLTAGNEKLFF.

At least ten counts were recorded for this clonotype. The rearrangement uses TRBV7-2 and TRBJ2-5; no definite D call. The germline gives CDR1 SGHTA, CDR2 FQGNSA. With 2 bases removed from V and 5 bases from J, the gap between germline ends came to 12 bases. This CDR3 comprises 14 residues. Here the CDR3 DNA reads TGTGCCAGCAGCTTATATCCGGGCTCGGAGACCCAGTACTTC. Residues: CASSLYPGSETQYF.

This clonotype appeared a few times. The chain employs TRBV4-2 and TRBJ2-1; tentative D call: TRBD1 (5 bases). The germline gives CDR1 LGHNA, CDR2 YNFKEQ. The CDR3 extends over 12 amino acids. With 4 bases removed from V and 8 bases from J, the gap between germline ends came to 9 bases. The CDR3 protein is CASSPQGDEQFF. The CDR3 DNA sequence: TGTGCCAGCAGCCCTCAAGGGGATGAGCAGTTCTTC.

This clonotype appeared a single time. J is TRBJ1-6 and V is TRBV5-1, with TRBD1 as a possible D gene (6 bases). This CDR3 is built from 13 residues. Germline CDR1 and CDR2: SGHRS and YFSETQ. Trimming cost V 6 bases and J 7 bases, with 11 bases left between them. The CDR3: CASTWGANSPLHF. In nucleotides, the CDR3 is TGCGCCAGCACGTGGGGGGCGAATTCACCCCTCCACTTT. Complete variable domain (other parts from reference TRBV5-1 and TRBJ1-6): KAGVTQTPRYLIKTRGQQVTLSCSPISGHRSVSWYQQTPGQGLQFLFEYFSETQRNKGNFPGRFSGRQFSNSRSEMNVSTLELGDSALYLCASTWGANSPLHFGNGTRLTVT.

Only a few counts were recorded for this clonotype. The J gene is TRBJ2-1, the V gene TRBV2; D is possibly TRBD2 (7 bases). This CDR3 region has 15 residues. Trimming removed 0 bases from V and 9 bases from J, with 15 bases in between. Germline V gene sequence: CDR1 SNHLY, CDR2 FYNNEI. The CDR3 protein is CASSEALGGGTEQFF. The CDR3 DNA is TGTGCCAGCAGTGAAGCGCTAGGGGGAGGGACTGAGCAGTTCTTC.

The V call is TRBV20-1, the J call TRBJ2-5; D perhaps matches TRBD2 (6 bases). Germline V gives CDR1 DFQATT, CDR2 SNEGSKA (reference sequence). There are 15 residues in the CDR3. Trimming took off 3 bases at V and 1 base at J, with 15 bases between the two ends. The DNA for the CDR3 is TGCAGTGCTAGTTCGCTAGCGCAACCCCAAGAGACCCAGTACTTC. Encoded protein: CSASSLAQPQETQYF.

The chain combines TRBV6-5 with TRBJ1-1; D might be TRBD1 (5 bases). There are 15 residues in the CDR3. Deletions cut 6 bases from V and 5 bases from J, with 19 bases between. Germline V CDR1 and CDR2: MNHEY, SVGAGI. The CDR3 loop reads CASSSSPGSGTEAFF. CDR3 in DNA: TGTGCCAGCAGCTCCTCCCCAGGGAGCGGAACTGAAGCTTTCTTT.

The V call is TRBV12-3 or TRBV12-4, the J call TRBJ1-5; D gene unclear. V lost 6 bases and J lost 5, with 8 bases in between. The CDR3 is 12 residues long. The CDR3 DNA reads as TGTGCCAGCAGCCCCATTGATCAGCCCCAGCATTTT. Its translation: CASSPIDQPQHF.

Ten or more counts support this clonotype. This chain connects TRBV12-3 or TRBV12-4 to TRBJ2-5; D gene ambiguous. This CDR3 comprises 12 residues. Between the trimmed V and J ends, which lost 5 bases and 6 bases, there was a span of 10 bases. DNA of the CDR3: TGTGCCAGCAGTCCCGTGAGGAAGACCCAGTACTTC. Translation: CASSPVRKTQYF.

This clonotype was picked up a small number of times. CDR3 DNA: TGTGCCAGCAGCACCAAAAATGAGCAGTTCTTC. Its protein product is CASSTKNEQFF. The rearrangement joins TRBV5-6 to TRBJ2-1; D not certain. The germline CDR1 and CDR2 sequences are SGHDT and YYEEEE. CDR3 length: 11 amino acids. The ends were cut back, 4 bases at V and 7 bases at J, with 6 bases in the middle.

V usage is TRBV5-1 and J usage is TRBJ2-7, with 7 nucleotides matching TRBD1. Trimming took 0 bases from V and 2 from J; bases not matched to a gene: 5. From germline, CDR1 is SGHRS and CDR2 YFSETQ. This CDR3 spans 15 amino acids. CDR3 in amino acids: CASSLAGQLAYEQYF. The CDR3 region has the DNA TGCGCCAGCAGCTTGGCGGGACAGCTAGCCTACGAGCAGTACTTC.

In its sample, this clonotype was seen a few times. V and J are TRBV7-2 and TRBJ2-4; TRBD2 matches at 10 bases. V lost 5 bases, J lost 4 bases, and 11 bases stayed unmatched. Germline lookup yields CDR1 SGHTA and CDR2 FQGNSA. The CDR3 consists of 17 residues. CDR3 nucleotides: TGTGCCAGCAGCCCCCGGTGGGGGACTAGCGAAAAAAACATTCAGTACTTC. This translates into CASSPRWGTSEKNIQYF.

In its sample, this clonotype was seen many times. The rearrangement uses TRBV5-1 and TRBJ2-1; TRBD1 matches at 7 bases. Trimming cost V 1 base and J 2 bases; bases outside gene matches: 6. The CDR3 runs 16 residues. Per germline, CDR1 SGHRS and CDR2 YFSETQ. CDR3: CASSLFSQGAYNEQFF. CDR3 DNA sequence: TGCGCCAGCAGCTTGTTCAGCCAGGGGGCCTACAATGAGCAGTTCTTC.

About this clonotype: A read error may account for a junction end that differs from germline. The genes are TRBV18 and TRBJ2-2, with TRBD2 identical over 7 bases. The germline V gene has CDR1 KGHSH and CDR2 LQKENI. This CDR3 spans 16 amino acids. As DNA, the CDR3 is TGTGCCGGCTCACCACCTGGCGGGAGATCCACCGGGGAGCTGTTTTTT. Translated: CAGSPPGGRSTGELFF.

J is TRBJ2-7 and V is TRBV2; 8 nucleotides align to TRBD2. The CDR3 is 16 residues long. Trimming removed 4 bases from V and 5 bases from J; junction bases left unmatched: 13. Germline lookup yields CDR1 SNHLY and CDR2 FYNNEI. The CDR3 DNA follows: TGTGCCAGCAGTGTAAGGGCCAGACTAGCGAAGGACGAGCAGTACTTC. This translates into CASSVRARLAKDEQYF. Full variable domain (outside the CDR3, taken from reference TRBV2 and TRBJ2-7): EPEVTQTPSHQVTQMGQEVILRCVPISNHLYFYWYRQILGQKVEFLVSFYNNEISEKSEIFDDQFSVERPDGSNFTLKIRSTKLEDSAMYFCASSVRARLAKDEQYFGPGTRLTVT.

V and J are TRBV24-1 and TRBJ1-2, with D uncertain. Germline V lookup: CDR1 KGHDR, CDR2 SFDVKD. Trimming pared 3 bases from V and 4 bases from J, leaving 11 bases between. This CDR3 is built from 14 residues. CDR3 sequence reads: CATSDDSYPYGYTF. CDR3 bases: TGTGCCACCAGTGATGACTCCTACCCCTATGGCTACACCTTC.

Ten or more counts support this clonotype. This rearrangement joins TRBV6-5 to TRBJ2-7; 9 bases match TRBD1. This CDR3 has 15 amino acids. Trimming at V came to 0 bases and at J to 2 bases, leaving 2 bases not matched to a gene. In germline, CDR1 is MNHEY, CDR2 SVGAGI. The CDR3 DNA is TGTGCCAGCAGTTACTCCGGGACAGGGCCCTACGAGCAGTACTTC. Translation gives CASSYSGTGPYEQYF.

The rearrangement joins TRBV7-3 to TRBJ1-1; 9 bases are shared with TRBD1. The CDR3 sequence is 16 residues long. The germline V gene encodes CDR1 SGHTA and CDR2 FQGTGA. After removal of 5 bases from V and 4 bases from J, the junction contained 11 bases not matched to a gene. DNA for the CDR3: TGTGCCAGCAGCCTGACAGGGGGGGTCCTGGGCACTGAAGCTTTCTTT. Its protein is CASSLTGGVLGTEAFF.

The chain links TRBV12-3 or TRBV12-4 to TRBJ1-5, with 7 bases fitting TRBD1. V gave up 7 bases and J gave up 2 bases; unmatched junction bases: 8. This CDR3 contains 15 residues. CDR3 loop: CASTRQGRGNQPQHF. The CDR3 nucleotides read TGTGCCAGCACCAGACAGGGACGTGGCAATCAGCCCCAGCATTTT.